These 32 T cell receptor beta chains were sequenced from one sample in a study of early T cells in non-severe SARS-CoV-2 infection. TCRdb re-called the 5' RACE reads through MiXCR, storing one row per CDR3 protein. This repertoire shows 70,000 or so distinct CDR3 sequences, approximately 4.5% found once; its top ten account for 3% to 4%. Sequences were derived from whole blood, sampled at baseline. The receptors shown here come from an adult who was a healthcare worker with PCR-confirmed SARS-CoV-2 infection or an uninfected control (not recorded which). The donor label of this sample is uncertain.

This clonotype was detected ten times or more. The V call is TRBV29-1, the J call TRBJ1-1; a possible D gene is TRBD1 (6 bases). The CDR3 contains 14 residues. Trimming took 2 bases from V and 4 from J, leaving 14 bases between them. CDR1 is SQVTM, CDR2 ANQGSEA, per germline. CDR3 nucleotide sequence: TGCAGCGTTGAACCGGGGGCGAGGGGCACTGAAGCTTTCTTT. Translated, it gives CSVEPGARGTEAFF. Using reference TRBV29-1 and TRBJ1-1 for the parts outside the CDR3, the full variable domain is SAVISQKPSRDICQRGTSLTIQCQVDSQVTMMFWYRQQPGQSLTLIATANQGSEATYESGFVIDKFPISRPNLTFSTLTVSNMSPEDSSIYLCSVEPGARGTEAFFGQGTRLTVV.

This chain connects TRBV6-6 to TRBJ2-7; 8 bases line up with TRBD2. The CDR3 loop spans 14 amino acids. V was clipped by 6 bases and J by 6 bases; unmatched bases: 10. Germline lookup yields CDR1 MNHNY and CDR2 SVGAGI (reference sequence). The CDR3 loop reads CASSFSGGGGEQYF. The DNA for the CDR3 is TGTGCCAGCAGCTTCTCGGGGGGGGGAGGCGAGCAGTACTTC.

This clonotype was seen many times. This rearrangement joins TRBV20-1 to TRBJ2-3; TRBD2 agrees at 8 bases. The ends lost 3 bases at V and 2 bases at J; junction bases unmatched: 13. This CDR3 is 17 amino acids long. The germline gives CDR1 DFQATT, CDR2 SNEGSKA (reference sequence). The CDR3 sequence: CSAREVYTSGFTDTQYF. As DNA, the CDR3 is TGCAGTGCTAGGGAAGTCTATACTAGCGGTTTCACAGATACGCAGTATTTT.

The rearrangement links TRBV12-3 or TRBV12-4 to TRBJ2-3, with D perhaps TRBD2 (5 bases). V lost 4 bases and J lost 4, with 18 bases in between. This CDR3 contains 16 residues. The CDR3 DNA sequence: TGTGCCAGCAGTTCCCCCGGGGTGCCTAGGGCAGATACGCAGTATTTT. Protein sequence: CASSSPGVPRADTQYF.

This clonotype has just a few counts. This chain connects TRBV9 to TRBJ1-4; D is unclear. V lost 2 bases to trimming and J lost 2 bases, with 19 bases between them. CDR1 is SGDLS, CDR2 YYNGEE, per germline. This CDR3 is built from 18 residues. The CDR3 here is CASSVVNWEEGTNEKLFF. The CDR3 coding sequence is TGTGCCAGCAGCGTGGTTAACTGGGAAGAAGGGACTAATGAAAAACTGTTTTTT.

This clonotype was seen a few times. The genes are TRBV6-2 or TRBV6-3 and TRBJ2-5; TRBD1 aligns across 8 bases. Unmatched junction bases numbered 5, after V lost 5 bases and J lost 6 bases. From germline, CDR1 is MNHEY and CDR2 SVGEGT. The CDR3 is 13 amino acids. CDR3 nucleotides: TGTGCCAGCAGTGACAGGGGCGGACAGACCCAGTACTTC. Its protein is CASSDRGGQTQYF.

This clonotype was detected many times. J is TRBJ2-7 and V is TRBV19; TRBD1 matches at 8 bases. Germline CDR1 is LNHDA and CDR2 is SQIVND (reference sequence). The CDR3 consists of 13 residues. Trimming removed 8 bases from V and 3 bases from J; junction bases left unmatched: 6. CDR3 protein: CASSGTGNYEQYF. CDR3 in DNA: TGTGCCAGTTCCGGGACAGGTAACTACGAGCAGTACTTC.

This clonotype has ten or more counts. Germline and junction disagree at one end, which may indicate a read error. The CDR3 DNA follows: TGTGCCAGCAGTTTCACGGTAGAGGTGTGGGGACAGGGTTACTTC. Translating it yields CASSFTVEVWGQGYF. The chain joins TRBV6-6 to TRBJ1-2; 9 bases are shared with TRBD1. Germline V gives CDR1 MNHNY, CDR2 SVGAGI (reference sequence). The CDR3 is made up of 15 amino acids.

Many counts were recorded for this clonotype. The chain carries TRBV11-2 and TRBJ1-2; D is undetermined. CDR1 is SGHAT and CDR2 is FQNNGV in the germline V gene. The CDR3 is 12 residues long. V lost 1 base and J 5 bases, leaving 5 bases between the germline ends. The CDR3: CASSLVPYGYTF. Here the CDR3 DNA reads TGTGCCAGCAGCTTAGTACCGTATGGCTACACCTTC.

This chain links TRBV27 with TRBJ1-1; possible D gene TRBD1, 5 bases. This CDR3 is built from 13 residues. Germline CDR1 is MNHEY and CDR2 is SMNVEV (reference sequence). Trimming stripped 6 bases from V and 1 base from J, with 9 bases between. The CDR3 DNA reads TGTGCCAGCAGAAGACAGACGAACACTGAAGCTTTCTTT. Translating it yields CASRRQTNTEAFF.

This clonotype was counted ten times or more. The genes are TRBV6-1 and TRBJ1-2; 9 nucleotides match TRBD1. Trimming took 6 bases from V and 8 from J; bases not matched to a gene: 10. This CDR3 spans 14 amino acids. CDR1 MNHNS and CDR2 SASEGT come from the germline V gene. This CDR3 is CASSARGQGHGYTF. As DNA, the CDR3 is TGTGCCAGCAGCGCGAGGGGACAGGGCCACGGCTACACCTTC.

The chain is built from TRBV3-1 and TRBJ2-1, with D tentatively TRBD2 (6 bases). The CDR3 runs to 15 residues. V gave up 0 bases and J gave up 9 bases, with 15 bases separating them. CDR1 is LGHDT, CDR2 YNNKEL, per germline (reference sequence). The chain's CDR3 is CASSQEVIGGAEQFF. CDR3 in DNA: TGTGCCAGCAGCCAAGAAGTAATAGGCGGGGCTGAGCAGTTCTTC.

This clonotype was counted between two and nine times. V usage is TRBV12-3 or TRBV12-4 and J usage is TRBJ2-3, with D possibly matching TRBD2 (6 bases). V lost 5 bases to trimming and J lost 9 bases, with 12 bases between them. The CDR3 extends over 12 amino acids. The CDR3 bases are TGTGCCAGCAGTCCGGAGCGGGCAACGCAGTATTTT. It yields the protein CASSPERATQYF.

This clonotype came up many times. This sequence joins TRBV5-4 and TRBJ1-1; D uncertain. The V gene's germline CDR1 is SGHNT and CDR2 YYREEE (reference sequence). This CDR3 spans 13 amino acids. V lost 0 bases and J lost 8, with 11 bases in between. The CDR3 nucleotides read TGTGCCAGCAGCTTGGAGATGTCCTCGGAAGCTTTCTTT. It yields the protein CASSLEMSSEAFF. The full variable domain, in which reference TRBV5-4 and TRBJ1-1 provide the parts outside the CDR3, is ETGVTQSPTHLIKTRGQQVTLRCSSQSGHNTVSWYQQALGQGPQFIFQYYREEENGRGNFPPRFSGLQFPNYSSELNVNALELDDSALYLCASSLEMSSEAFFGQGTRLTVV.

This clonotype appeared many times. The V call is TRBV5-1, the J call TRBJ1-6; maybe TRBD1 (6 bases). Germline CDR1 SGHRS, CDR2 YFSETQ. The ends were cut back, 0 bases at V and 6 bases at J, with 10 bases in the middle. The CDR3 sequence is 15 residues long. The CDR3 here is CASSLEGVINSPLHF. CDR3 nucleotide sequence: TGCGCCAGCAGCTTGGAGGGGGTAATTAATTCACCCCTCCACTTT.

The chain employs TRBV5-6 and TRBJ1-6; 9 bases match TRBD1. V trimming: 2 bases; J trimming: 7 bases; junction bases outside the gene matches: 7. This CDR3 is built from 16 residues. CDR1 and CDR2 from the germline V gene are SGHDT and YYEEEE. CDR3 nucleotides: TGTGCCAGCAGCTTCGGGACAGGGACGGGAAATTCACCCCTCCACTTT. Translated: CASSFGTGTGNSPLHF.

There are a few counts of this clonotype. The rearrangement links TRBV6-5 to TRBJ2-7, with TRBD1 as a possible D gene (5 bases). Germline CDR1 and CDR2: MNHEY and SVGAGI. Trimming stripped 0 bases from V and 3 bases from J, with 18 bases between. The CDR3 consists of 17 residues. DNA for the CDR3: TGTGCCAGCAGTTACTCATTGCGCAGGGTACCCCTCTACGAGCAGTACTTC. Translated: CASSYSLRRVPLYEQYF.

The chain links TRBV12-3 or TRBV12-4 to TRBJ2-1, with D unclear. The V gene lost 6 bases and the J gene lost 5 bases, with 11 bases spanning the gap. The CDR3 loop spans 13 amino acids. CDR3 in amino acids: CASSRWGNNEQFF. The CDR3 coding sequence is TGTGCCAGCAGCCGGTGGGGAAACAATGAGCAGTTCTTC.

This clonotype has a count of ten or more. V and J are TRBV29-1 and TRBJ2-5; 7 bases agree with TRBD1. Trimming cost V 7 bases and J 1 base; bases outside gene matches: 3. CDR1 is SQVTM, CDR2 ANQGSEA, per germline. The CDR3 length is 12 residues. The CDR3 is CSARDSQETQYF. The CDR3 DNA is TGCAGCGCAAGGGACAGCCAAGAGACCCAGTACTTC. The variable domain in full, completed from reference TRBV29-1 and TRBJ2-5, reads SAVISQKPSRDICQRGTSLTIQCQVDSQVTMMFWYRQQPGQSLTLIATANQGSEATYESGFVIDKFPISRPNLTFSTLTVSNMSPEDSSIYLCSARDSQETQYFGPGTRLLVL.

The chain combines TRBV28 with TRBJ1-1; D uncertain. Germline-derived CDR1 and CDR2 are MDHEN and SYDVKM. V was shortened by 4 bases and J by 1 base, with 7 bases between the two germline ends. The CDR3 is 13 amino acids. CDR3 in amino acids: CASSYTENTEAFF. As DNA, the CDR3 is TGTGCCAGCAGTTATACGGAGAACACTGAAGCTTTCTTT.

This clonotype was found many times. This chain uses TRBV20-1 with TRBJ2-5; TRBD2 matches 14 bases. Germline values: CDR1 DFQATT, CDR2 SNEGSKA (reference sequence). The CDR3 loop spans 20 amino acids. With 0 bases clipped from V and 1 base from J, the junction kept 13 bases outside the gene matches. The CDR3 DNA follows: TGCAGTGCTAGAGATGGTAACACCGGGACTAGCGGGGGTCCCCAAGAGACCCAGTACTTC. This codes for CSARDGNTGTSGGPQETQYF.

This clonotype has more than one count but fewer than ten. The genes are TRBV11-2 and TRBJ2-5; D is perhaps TRBD2 (6 bases). This CDR3 comprises 15 residues. Per germline, CDR1 SGHAT and CDR2 FQNNGV. The ends were cut back, 5 bases at V and 0 bases at J, with 13 bases in the middle. CDR3 protein: CASSLSGLNQETQYF. In DNA form, the CDR3 reads TGTGCCAGCAGCCTCTCGGGACTGAACCAAGAGACCCAGTACTTC.

At least ten counts were recorded for this clonotype. V usage is TRBV7-2 and J usage is TRBJ2-7; D is unclear. V lost 5 bases, J lost 4 bases, and 6 bases lay in between. This CDR3 is 11 amino acids long. CDR1 is SGHTA, CDR2 FQGNSA, per germline. CDR3 sequence (DNA): TGTGCCAGCAGCCAAGCTTACGAGCAGTACTTC. This encodes CASSQAYEQYF.

As concerns this clonotype: One junction end does not reproduce the germline sequence, and a read error may be involved. The V call is TRBV11-2, the J call TRBJ2-5; 8 bases agree with TRBD1. The CDR3 runs 17 residues. The germline V gene has CDR1 SGHAT and CDR2 FQNNGV. The chain's CDR3 is CDSSARSRQGASETQYF. In DNA, the CDR3 is TGTGACAGCAGCGCCCGTAGTCGGCAGGGGGCGTCGGAGACCCAGTACTTC.

This clonotype was recorded a few times. J is TRBJ1-6 and V is TRBV30; the D gene is possibly TRBD1 (5 bases). V gave up 0 bases and J gave up 11 bases, with 14 bases separating them. The CDR3 runs 14 residues. Germline V gene sequence: CDR1 GTSNPN, CDR2 SVGIG (reference sequence). The CDR3 region has the DNA TGTGCCTGGAGTGTACCGGGAGAAGGGGCACCCCTCCACTTT. Its translation: CAWSVPGEGAPLHF.

As DNA, the CDR3 is TGTGCCAGCAGCTTAGACCGCCTCGGGACAGCATTCTACGAGCAGTACTTC. Amino acids: CASSLDRLGTAFYEQYF. The chain uses TRBV7-9 and TRBJ2-7; TRBD1 matches 7 bases. The CDR3 spans 17 residues. The germline V gene has CDR1 SEHNR and CDR2 FQNEAQ (reference sequence). After removal of 1 base from V and 3 bases from J, the junction contained 12 bases not matched to a gene. Variable domain in full (rest from reference TRBV7-9 and TRBJ2-7): DTGVSQNPRHKITKRGQNVTFRCDPISEHNRLYWYRQTLGQGPEFLTYFQNEAQLEKSRLLSDRFSAERPKGSFSTLEIQRTEQGDSAMYLCASSLDRLGTAFYEQYFGPGTRLTVT.

In its sample, this clonotype was seen a few times. V usage is TRBV11-3 and J usage is TRBJ2-1, with 7 bases matching TRBD1. CDR1 SGHNT and CDR2 YENEEA come from the germline V gene. The V segment lost 1 base and the J segment 0 bases; nucleotides outside the gene matches: 3. This CDR3 is 16 amino acids long. In DNA form, the CDR3 reads TGTGCCAGCAGCTTAGTCCGGGACAGCTCCTACAATGAGCAGTTCTTC. Translating gives CASSLVRDSSYNEQFF.

The J gene is TRBJ1-3, the V gene TRBV6-6, with a possible D match to TRBD1 (6 bases). With 2 bases removed from V and 0 bases from J, the gap between germline ends came to 11 bases. This CDR3 region has 16 residues. CDR1 and CDR2 from the germline V gene are MNHNY and SVGAGI (reference sequence). Written as DNA, the CDR3 is TGTGCCAGCAGTTACACAGGGAAGGGCTCTGGAAACACCATATATTTT. Its protein is CASSYTGKGSGNTIYF.

This clonotype was seen only a few times. The rearrangement links TRBV29-1 to TRBJ2-7; D gene unclear. Germline loops: CDR1 SQVTM, CDR2 ANQGSEA. The V and J ends lost 4 bases and 6 bases respectively, with 19 bases between them. The CDR3 length is 14 residues. CDR3 DNA sequence: TGCAGCGTTGTTGGAACGGGCCTTTCCCTCGAGCAGTACTTC. It yields the protein CSVVGTGLSLEQYF.

This chain joins TRBV12-3 or TRBV12-4 and TRBJ2-7; 7 bases line up with TRBD1. J gave up 1 base and V 8 bases, and 8 bases lay outside the gene matches. CDR3 length equals 14 residues. DNA of the CDR3: TGTGCCAGCCACGCCGGGACAGATTCCTACGAGCAGTACTTC. As protein: CASHAGTDSYEQYF.

The chain couples TRBV6-4 to TRBJ2-3; 7 bases line up with TRBD2. After removal of 2 bases from V and 4 bases from J, the junction contained 6 bases not matched to a gene. CDR3 length: 15 residues. In germline, CDR1 is MRHNA, CDR2 SNTAGT. The CDR3 here is CASSDRAGVPDTQYF. In DNA, the CDR3 is TGTGCCAGCAGTGACAGGGCGGGGGTACCAGATACGCAGTATTTT.

The sample holds many counts of this clonotype. The chain has TRBV28 and TRBJ2-5; 9 bases are shared with TRBD1. The CDR3 runs to 17 residues. The germline V gene encodes CDR1 MDHEN and CDR2 SYDVKM. The junction had 15 bases not matched to a gene; V was cut back by 6 bases and J by 4 bases. The CDR3 sequence: CASSLTGTGRIGETQYF. The CDR3 bases are TGTGCCAGCAGCTTAACCGGGACAGGGAGGATCGGAGAGACCCAGTACTTC.